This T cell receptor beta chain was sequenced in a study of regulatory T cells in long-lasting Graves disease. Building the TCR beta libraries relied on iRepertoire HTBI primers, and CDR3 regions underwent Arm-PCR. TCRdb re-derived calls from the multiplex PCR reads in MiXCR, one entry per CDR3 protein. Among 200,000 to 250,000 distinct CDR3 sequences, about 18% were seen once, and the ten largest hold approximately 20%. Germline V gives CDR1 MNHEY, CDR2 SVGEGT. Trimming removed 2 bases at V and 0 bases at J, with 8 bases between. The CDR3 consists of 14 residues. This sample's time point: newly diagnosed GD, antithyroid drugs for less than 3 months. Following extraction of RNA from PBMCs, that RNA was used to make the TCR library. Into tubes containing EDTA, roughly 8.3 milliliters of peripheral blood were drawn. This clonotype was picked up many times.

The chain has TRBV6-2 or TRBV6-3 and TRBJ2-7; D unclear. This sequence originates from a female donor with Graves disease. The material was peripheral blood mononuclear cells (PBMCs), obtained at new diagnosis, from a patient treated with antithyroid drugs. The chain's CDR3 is CASSYRLGSYEQYF. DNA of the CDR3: TGTGCCAGCAGTTACCGCTTGGGCTCCTACGAGCAGTACTTC.